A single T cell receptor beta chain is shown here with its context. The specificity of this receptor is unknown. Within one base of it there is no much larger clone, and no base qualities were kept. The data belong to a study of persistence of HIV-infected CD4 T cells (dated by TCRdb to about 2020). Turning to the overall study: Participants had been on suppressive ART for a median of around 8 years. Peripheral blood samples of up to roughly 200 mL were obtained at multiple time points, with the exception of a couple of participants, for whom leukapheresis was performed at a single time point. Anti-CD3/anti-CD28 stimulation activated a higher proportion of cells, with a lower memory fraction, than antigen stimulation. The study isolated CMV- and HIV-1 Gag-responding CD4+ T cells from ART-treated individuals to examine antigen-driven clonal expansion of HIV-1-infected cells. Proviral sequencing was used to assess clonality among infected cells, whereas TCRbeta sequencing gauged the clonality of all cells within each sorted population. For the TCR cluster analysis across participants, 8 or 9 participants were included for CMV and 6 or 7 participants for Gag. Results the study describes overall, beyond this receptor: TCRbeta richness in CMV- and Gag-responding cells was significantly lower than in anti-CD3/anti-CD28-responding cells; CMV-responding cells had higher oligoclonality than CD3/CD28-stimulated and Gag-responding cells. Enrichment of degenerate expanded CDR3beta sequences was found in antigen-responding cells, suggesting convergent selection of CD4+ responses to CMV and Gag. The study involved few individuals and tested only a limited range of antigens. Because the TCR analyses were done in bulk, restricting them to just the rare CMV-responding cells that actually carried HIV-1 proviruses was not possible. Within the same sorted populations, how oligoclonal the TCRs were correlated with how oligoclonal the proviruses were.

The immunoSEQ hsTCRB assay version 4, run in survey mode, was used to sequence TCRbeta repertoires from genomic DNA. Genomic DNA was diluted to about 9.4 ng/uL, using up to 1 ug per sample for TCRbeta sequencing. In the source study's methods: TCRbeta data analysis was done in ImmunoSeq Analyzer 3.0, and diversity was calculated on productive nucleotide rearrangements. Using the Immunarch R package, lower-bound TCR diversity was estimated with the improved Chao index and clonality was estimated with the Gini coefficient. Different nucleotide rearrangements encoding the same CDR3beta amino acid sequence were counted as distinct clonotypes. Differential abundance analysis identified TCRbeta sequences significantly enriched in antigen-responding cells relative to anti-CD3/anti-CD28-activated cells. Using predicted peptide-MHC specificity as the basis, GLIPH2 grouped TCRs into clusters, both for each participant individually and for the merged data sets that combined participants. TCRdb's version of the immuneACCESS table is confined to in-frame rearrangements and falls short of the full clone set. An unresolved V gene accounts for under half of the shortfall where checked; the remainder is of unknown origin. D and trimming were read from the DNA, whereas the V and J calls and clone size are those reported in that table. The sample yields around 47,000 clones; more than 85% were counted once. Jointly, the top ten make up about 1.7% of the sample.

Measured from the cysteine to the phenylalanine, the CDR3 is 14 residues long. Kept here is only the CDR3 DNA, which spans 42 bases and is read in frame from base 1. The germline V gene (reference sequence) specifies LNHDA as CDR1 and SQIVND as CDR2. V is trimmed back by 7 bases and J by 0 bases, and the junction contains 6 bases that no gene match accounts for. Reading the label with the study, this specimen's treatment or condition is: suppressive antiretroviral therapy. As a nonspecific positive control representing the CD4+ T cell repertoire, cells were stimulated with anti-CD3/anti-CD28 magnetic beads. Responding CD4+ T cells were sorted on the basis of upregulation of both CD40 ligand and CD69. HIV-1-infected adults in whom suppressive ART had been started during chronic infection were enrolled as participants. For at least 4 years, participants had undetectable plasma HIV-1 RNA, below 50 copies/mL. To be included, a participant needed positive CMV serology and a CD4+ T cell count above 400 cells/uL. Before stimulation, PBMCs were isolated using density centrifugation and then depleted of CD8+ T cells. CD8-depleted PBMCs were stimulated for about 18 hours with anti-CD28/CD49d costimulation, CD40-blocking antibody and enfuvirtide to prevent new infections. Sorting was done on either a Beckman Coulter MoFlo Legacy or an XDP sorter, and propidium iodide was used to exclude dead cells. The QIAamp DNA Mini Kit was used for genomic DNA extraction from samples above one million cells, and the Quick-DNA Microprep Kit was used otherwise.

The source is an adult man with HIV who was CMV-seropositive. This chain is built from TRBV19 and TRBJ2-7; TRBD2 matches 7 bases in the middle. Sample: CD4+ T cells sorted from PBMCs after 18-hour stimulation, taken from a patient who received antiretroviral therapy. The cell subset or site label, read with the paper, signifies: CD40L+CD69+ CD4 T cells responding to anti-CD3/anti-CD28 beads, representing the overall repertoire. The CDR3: CASMGLADSYEQYF. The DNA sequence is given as TGTGCCAGTATGGGCCTAGCGGACTCCTACGAGCAGTACTTC.